This T cell receptor (beta chain) was identified in a study of T cells in Graves' hyperthyroidism and ophthalmopathy (dated by TCRdb to the late 2010s). About the full investigation: Peripheral blood was collected at initial diagnosis, before any treatment. TCR V-J signatures able to tell the groups apart were searched for in a discovery cohort of 95 to 100 patients, of whom under 45 had Graves' ophthalmopathy and about 55 had stable Graves' hyperthyroidism. Whether ophthalmopathy could be predicted prospectively was tested in an independent validation cohort made up of approximately 19 hyperthyroidism patients plus 17 patients who later progressed to ophthalmopathy. The paper describes TCR Vbeta CDR3 sequencing of 120 to 150 peripheral blood samples, made up of 43 ophthalmopathy patients, some 76 hyperthyroidism patients and some 17 progressor patients. The roughly 91 discovery patients were randomly divided into training and test sets at a 7:3 ratio. Following sampling, methimazole starting at 30 mg daily was given to hyperthyroidism patients, and high-dose intravenous methylprednisolone was given to ophthalmopathy patients. In several Graves' hyperthyroidism patients, the study also compared T-cell repertoires from thyroid tissue with T-cell repertoires from blood.

The paper as a whole reports these results and caveats: In validation, progression to ophthalmopathy was predicted by the model with nearly 71% sensitivity and about 72% specificity, a median of roughly 6.4 months before onset. No statistical method was used to fix the sample size in advance, and group allocation was not hidden from the investigators. Most expanded thyroid clonotypes (frequency above 0.001) were also detected in blood, suggesting blood repertoires may reflect thyroid immune responses. A model built on a 13 V-J signature distinguished ophthalmopathy from stable hyperthyroidism, reaching roughly 88% sensitivity and approximately 81% specificity in cross-validation and 80%/75% in testing.

As to this clonotype: Its antigen is currently not known. No base quality values were provided; no much bigger clone lies one nucleotide off.

Ophthalmopathy patients had moderately to severely active disease, with a Clinical Activity Score of 3 or more, a NOSPECS grade of 4 or more, and a disease duration of less than 3 months. Patients with uncontrolled infections, other autoimmune diseases, pregnancy or lactation were excluded. Diagnoses relied on clinical symptoms, serum thyroxine and TRAb, thyroid ultrasound and orbital computed tomography. Ficoll-Paque density gradient centrifugation was used to isolate PBMCs from about 10 ml of fresh peripheral blood. Total RNA was extracted with Trizol reagent, and quality was checked on an Agilent 2100 Bioanalyzer. TCR beta CDR3 regions were amplified from RNA transcripts. The TCR CDR3 was subjected to a first round of RT-PCR using the HTBI primer set and the Qiagen OneStep RT-PCR kit. A second multiplex PCR round built the libraries, followed by size selection and purification. The libraries were sequenced on an Illumina HiSeq2000 using paired-end 100 bp reads. As for the original processing: SOAPnuke was used to process the raw data, removing reads that contained adapters or uncalled bases, had a mean Phred below 15, or lacked an exact match to the constant primer or identifier. COPE v1.2.5 was used to merge high-quality paired reads, and clonotypes were defined as unique nucleotide sequences. Clonotypes were aligned to IMGT TRBV, TRBD and TRBJ reference segments using MiTCR v1.1. Analysis was restricted to V-J combinations with a frequency above 0.0001, which covered about 99% of repertoires. The TCS score was defined as the ratio of F50 (clonal expansion) to E x V (chaos), calculated using BLOSUM62-based TCRdist between CDR3 peptides within each V-J. Welch's t-statistics and random forest reduced fewer than 600 V-J features to 13, which were used in a naive Bayes classifier (R e1071). The public reads were reprocessed in TCRdb via fastp at Q25 and MiXCR, keeping in-frame beta chains. All rows with the same CDR3 protein become a single entry with the most common DNA and genes. The V and J calls and clone size are TCRdb's, not the authors'. The sample has hundreds of thousands of distinct CDR3 sequences on record, about 14% of them singletons. The biggest ten clones account for around 27% of the sample.

Via the germline V gene, CDR1 is SGHRS and CDR2 YFSETQ. At the junction V is shortened by 0 bases and J by 6 bases; bases outside the gene matches: 5. Reading from cysteine to phenylalanine, the CDR3 counts 17 amino acids. Of the read, only the CDR3 DNA is kept; its 51 bases are in frame from base 1. Material: blood. The receptor chain draws on TRBV5-1 and TRBJ2-1; TRBD2 fits 14 bases in the junction. The TCR was taken from a man aged 45-60 years with Graves' ophthalmopathy. The bases read TGCGCCAGCAGCTTGGGCGGGACTAGCGGGAGTACCAATGAGCAGTTCTTC. The resulting protein is CASSLGGTSGSTNEQFF.